This T cell receptor beta chain was profiled in a study of CD8+CD57+ T cells in acquired aplastic anemia. Germline CDR1 and CDR2: SGHRS and YFSETQ. The CDR3 loop spans 14 amino acids. V was cut by 6 bases and J by 3 bases, with 15 bases left in between. Profiling of TCR beta VDJ combinations and CDR3 sequences used genomic DNA as template. Each CDR3 protein is one row after TCRdb ran MiXCR on the reads. Here the sample spans roughly 290,000 distinct CDR3 sequences, approximately 60% being singletons. By flow cytometry, patients selected for sequencing had shown an expansion of CD8+CD57+ cells. The origin of this receptor is a human donor with aplastic anemia. The chain couples TRBV5-1 to TRBJ1-2; perhaps TRBD1 as D (5 bases). The source material was sorted CD4+, CD8+, or CD8+CD57+ T cells (not recorded which) from PBMCs. CDR3 protein: CASTNPGLYYGYTF. In DNA form, the CDR3 reads TGCGCCAGCACCAACCCGGGACTTTACTATGGCTACACCTTC. The whole variable domain, remainder taken from reference TRBV5-1 and TRBJ1-2, is KAGVTQTPRYLIKTRGQQVTLSCSPISGHRSVSWYQQTPGQGLQFLFEYFSETQRNKGNFPGRFSGRQFSNSRSEMNVSTLELGDSALYLCASTNPGLYYGYTFGSGTRLTVV.